This entry lists 14 T cell receptor beta chains sequenced from one sample in a study of T cells in Graves' hyperthyroidism and ophthalmopathy. TCR beta CDR3 region amplification was performed from RNA transcripts. Initially, a first-round RT-PCR of the TCR CDR3 employed the HTBI primer set. A single record per CDR3 protein comes from TCRdb applying MiXCR to the multiplex PCR reads. The sample carries some 510,000 distinct CDR3 sequences, roughly 46% recorded once. The sample consisted of peripheral blood or thyroid tissue (not recorded which). All receptors come from a woman in her late teens or twenties with Graves' hyperthyroidism.

The rearrangement joins TRBV29-1 to TRBJ1-3, with 7 bases identical to TRBD1. The germline V gene encodes CDR1 SQVTM and CDR2 ANQGSEA. The V gene end was trimmed by 5 bases and the J gene end by 2 bases; junction bases not matched to a gene: 6. The CDR3 has 14 residues. As DNA, the CDR3 is TGCAGCGTTCGGGGACAGACCGCTGGAAACACCATATATTTT. Protein product: CSVRGQTAGNTIYF. Combining the CDR3 with reference TRBV29-1 and TRBJ1-3 gives the whole variable domain SAVISQKPSRDICQRGTSLTIQCQVDSQVTMMFWYRQQPGQSLTLIATANQGSEATYESGFVIDKFPISRPNLTFSTLTVSNMSPEDSSIYLCSVRGQTAGNTIYFGEGSWLTVV.

The chain is built from TRBV29-1 and TRBJ2-7; D may match TRBD1 or TRBD2 (5 bases each). Germline lookup yields CDR1 SQVTM and CDR2 ANQGSEA. Trimming cost V 6 bases and J 7 bases, with 25 bases left between them. The CDR3 is 15 residues long. CDR3 nucleotides: TGCAGCGTCCTCGGCCGGGACCCCCGCCCGAGTGAGCAGTACTTC. It translates to CSVLGRDPRPSEQYF.

This clonotype was counted a few times. A read error may account for a junction end that differs from germline. The CDR3 DNA is TGTGCCAGCAGCTTAGGACAGGGGCAGTATGGCTACACCTTC. Translating gives CASSLGQGQYGYTF. The rearrangement links TRBV5-1 to TRBJ1-2; 9 bases align to TRBD1. Looked up from germline, CDR1 is SGHRS and CDR2 is YFSETQ. This CDR3 has 14 residues.

This clonotype was picked up many times. This chain joins TRBV24-1 and TRBJ2-5; D call uncertain. Germline lookup yields CDR1 KGHDR and CDR2 SFDVKD. Deletions cut 0 bases from V and 5 bases from J, with 9 bases between. There are 14 residues in the CDR3. The CDR3 DNA sequence: TGTGCCACCAGTGATTTGGGCGGACGCGAGACCCAGTACTTC. It is translated as CATSDLGGRETQYF.

Details on this clonotype: Germline and junction disagree at one end, which may indicate a read error. The J gene is TRBJ2-5, the V gene TRBV7-9; 7 nucleotides match TRBD1. The CDR3 spans 17 residues. Germline CDR1 is SEHNR and CDR2 is FQNEAQ (reference sequence). CDR3 bases: TGCGCCAGCAGCCAAGATTGGGACAGACGCTACCAAGAGACCCAGTACTTC. It translates to CASSQDWDRRYQETQYF.

The rearrangement uses TRBV24-1 and TRBJ2-5; D may correspond to TRBD1 or TRBD2 (5 bases each). The CDR3 has 15 residues. Between the trimmed V and J ends, which lost 4 bases and 9 bases, there was a span of 20 bases. CDR1 and CDR2 from the germline V gene are KGHDR and SFDVKD. In DNA, the CDR3 is TGTGCCACCAGTGACCCCGGGACGGTCAATCAGCCCCAGTACTTC. Its translation: CATSDPGTVNQPQYF.

The chain couples TRBV7-2 to TRBJ1-3; D possibly corresponds to TRBD1 (5 bases). Germline V gene sequence: CDR1 SGHTA, CDR2 FQGNSA. The CDR3 has 15 residues. V was cut by 3 bases and J by 1 base, with 10 bases left in between. Written as DNA, the CDR3 is TGTGCCAGCAGCTTCATGGGGGGTTCTGGAAACACCATATATTTT. This sequence encodes CASSFMGGSGNTIYF.

This clonotype turned up a few times. This CDR3 reads CASSLLGDLYTF. Here the CDR3 DNA reads TGCGCCAGCAGCTTGTTGGGGGACCTGTACACCTTC. The V gene is TRBV5-1, the J gene TRBJ1-2; tentatively, D is TRBD1 (5 bases). Looked up from germline, CDR1 is SGHRS and CDR2 is YFSETQ. This CDR3 region has 12 residues. Trimming took off 1 base at V and 11 bases at J, with 12 bases between the two ends.

This sequence joins TRBV20-1 and TRBJ1-5; 7 positions match TRBD1. This CDR3 has 13 residues. Germline V gene sequence: CDR1 DFQATT, CDR2 SNEGSKA (reference sequence). V lost 6 bases and J lost 3; bases outside the gene matches: 5. CDR3 bases: TGCAGTGCGAGGACAGGTTACAATCAGCCCCAGCATTTT. Translated, it gives CSARTGYNQPQHF.

Of note for this clonotype: One junction end does not reproduce the germline sequence, and a read error may be involved. V usage is TRBV5-1 and J usage is TRBJ1-1, with D unclear. The CDR3 consists of 14 residues. Germline-derived CDR1 and CDR2 are SGHRS and YFSETQ. The CDR3 reads CASSLGSGYAEAFF. As DNA, the CDR3 is TGTGCCAGCAGCTTAGGGAGCGGGTACGCTGAAGCTTTCTTT.

The genes are TRBV24-1 and TRBJ1-2, with D maybe TRBD1 (6 bases). Trimming left V 6 bases short and J 7 bases short, with 14 bases between. The CDR3 contains 13 residues. CDR1 and CDR2 from the germline V gene are KGHDR and SFDVKD. CDR3 DNA: TGTGCCACCAGTTATGGTGGAGGGGGTGGCTACACCTTC. This codes for CATSYGGGGGYTF.

The chain uses TRBV10-3 and TRBJ2-1; TRBD1 or TRBD2 may be the D gene (5 bases each). Germline assignment: CDR1 ENHRY and CDR2 SYGVKD. With 9 bases removed from V and 8 bases from J, the gap between germline ends came to 26 bases. This CDR3 has 16 amino acids. The CDR3 nucleotides read TGTGCCATTACACCCGAATTCGGAGAGGGGCCGGATGAGCAGTTCTTC. Protein: CAITPEFGEGPDEQFF.

V usage is TRBV7-2 and J usage is TRBJ2-7, with 7 bases aligning to TRBD2. The germline gives CDR1 SGHTA, CDR2 FQGNSA. The V segment lost 4 bases and the J segment 3 bases; nucleotides outside the gene matches: 6. This CDR3 comprises 14 residues. In nucleotides, the CDR3 is TGTGCCAGCAGCTCAAGCGGGGCCAACTACGAGCAGTACTTC. Translating it yields CASSSSGANYEQYF. The whole variable domain, remainder taken from reference TRBV7-2 and TRBJ2-7, is GAGVSQSPSNKVTEKGKDVELRCDPISGHTALYWYRQSLGQGLEFLIYFQGNSAPDKSGLPSDRFSAERTGGSVSTLTIQRTQQEDSAVYLCASSSSGANYEQYFGPGTRLTVT.

This clonotype was seen only a few times. The chain links TRBV5-8 to TRBJ1-5; no reliable D call. V was shortened by 4 bases and J by 2 bases, with 16 bases between the two germline ends. The CDR3 sequence is 16 residues long. Germline V gives CDR1 SGHTS, CDR2 YDEGEE. CDR3 nucleotide sequence: TGTGCCAGCAGCCAAGAGGTCGGGGTGGGCAATCAGCCCCAGCATTTT. This sequence encodes CASSQEVGVGNQPQHF.